Listed below are T cell receptor beta chains from one sample, sequenced in a study of lymphopenia after photon versus proton radiotherapy. Generated by immunoSEQ multiplex PCR, the TCRdb table keeps only in-frame clones and is missing some. In the table there are roughly 53,000 clones, around 82% of which are singletons. The material was peripheral blood, obtained from a patient treated with photon-based radiotherapy. These receptors came from a man aged 45-60 years with gastric cancer. Both conserved end residues are part of each CDR3. The D gene is left open where the match is weak. Clone size is stated in some rows and not others, as once, few, many or a class when expanded.

V	D	size	length	J	CDR3	DNA
TRBV7-9	-	-	14	TRBJ2-7	CASRAEGGANEQYF	TGTGCCAGCCGCGCTGAAGGGGGGGCTAACGAGCAGTACTTC
TRBV7-8	-	-	14	TRBJ1-2	CASSLAGGGYGYTF	TGTGCCAGCAGCTTAGCGGGAGGGGGGTATGGCTACACCTTC
TRBV18	-	-	13	TRBJ2-7	CASSQGFVDEQYF	TGTGCCAGCTCACAGGGCTTTGTGGACGAGCAGTACTTC
TRBV18	-	-	15	TRBJ1-2	CASSPSLQGNYGYTF	TGTGCCAGCTCACCAAGCCTGCAGGGGAACTATGGCTACACCTTC
TRBV21-1	-	-	14	TRBJ2-7	CARMGLAGRDEQYF	TGTGCCAGGATGGGACTAGCGGGAAGAGACGAGCAGTACTTC
TRBV7-2	-	-	14	TRBJ2-3	CASSLDGGPGGQYF	TGTGCCAGCAGCTTAGACGGGGGCCCCGGGGGGCAGTATTTT
TRBV7-8	-	-	14	TRBJ2-5	CASSHGRQQETQYF	TGTGCCAGCAGCCACGGACGCCAACAAGAGACCCAGTACTTC
TRBV5-1	-	-	15	TRBJ1-1	CASSLVTVGDTEAFF	TGCGCCAGCAGCTTGGTAACCGTCGGGGACACTGAAGCTTTCTTT
TRBV5-1	-	-	16	TRBJ2-2	CASSGGHLANTGELFF	TGCGCCAGCAGCGGGGGACACTTAGCGAACACCGGGGAGCTGTTTTTT
TRBV6-4	-	-	16	TRBJ2-1	CASRPTLGSSYNEQFF	TGTGCCAGCAGACCTACCCTTGGGAGCTCCTACAATGAGCAGTTCTTC
TRBV6-6	-	-	13	TRBJ2-3	CASSFPSTDTQYF	TGTGCCAGCAGTTTTCCTAGCACAGATACGCAGTATTTT
TRBV27	-	-	15	TRBJ1-3	CASSLIGASGNTIYF	TGTGCCAGCAGTTTAATTGGCGCATCTGGAAACACCATATATTTT
TRBV7-9	-	-	13	TRBJ2-3	CASRSTLADTQYF	TGTGCCAGCAGATCCACTCTGGCAGATACGCAGTATTTT
TRBV6-6	TRBD2	-	15	TRBJ2-5	CASSYRWDYQETQYF	TGTGCCAGCAGTTATCGTTGGGACTATCAAGAGACCCAGTACTTC
TRBV5-4	-	-	14	TRBJ2-7	CASSLEGLTYEQYF	TGTGCCAGCAGCTTGGAGGGACTTACCTACGAGCAGTACTTC
TRBV30	-	once	14	TRBJ2-3	CAWSGRTGADTQYF	TGTGCCTGGAGCGGGCGCACTGGGGCAGATACGCAGTATTTT
TRBV29-1	TRBD2	-	17	TRBJ2-1	CSVTGTSGASSYNEQFF	TGCAGCGTTACCGGGACTAGCGGGGCGAGCTCCTACAATGAGCAGTTCTTC
TRBV6-1	-	-	13	TRBJ1-5	CASSEVFNQPQHF	TGTGCCAGCAGTGAAGTATTTAATCAGCCCCAGCATTTT
TRBV30	TRBD1	-	15	TRBJ1-6	CAWSVLTGADSPLHF	TGTGCCTGGAGTGTCCTGACAGGGGCAGATTCACCCCTCCACTTT
TRBV7-9	-	few	12	TRBJ2-7	CASSSGGQQQYF	TGTGCCAGCAGCTCAGGCGGGCAGCAGCAGTACTTC
TRBV5-6	-	-	15	TRBJ2-7	CASSTRRGLSYEQYF	TGTGCCAGCAGCACCCGCAGGGGACTATCCTACGAGCAGTACTTC
TRBV7-2	TRBD1	-	13	TRBJ2-7	CASSRDRVNEQYF	TGTGCCAGCAGCCGCGACAGGGTCAACGAGCAGTACTTC
TRBV11-3	TRBD2	-	15	TRBJ2-1	CASSLEGTRYNEQFF	TGTGCCAGCAGCTTAGAGGGGACTAGATACAATGAGCAGTTCTTC
TRBV7-9	-	-	15	TRBJ1-3	CASSSPEGMGNTIYF	TGTGCCAGCAGCAGCCCCGAGGGGATGGGAAACACCATATATTTT
TRBV5-1	TRBD1	-	15	TRBJ1-1	CASSSEGQGATEAFF	TGCGCCAGCAGCTCGGAAGGACAGGGGGCTACTGAAGCTTTCTTT
TRBV10-3	-	-	15	TRBJ2-5	CAISDPGQQAETQYF	TGTGCCATCAGTGACCCGGGACAACAAGCAGAGACCCAGTACTTC
TRBV5-6	TRBD1	few	14	TRBJ2-1	CASSTTGQGGEQFF	TGTGCCAGCAGCACCACGGGACAGGGAGGTGAGCAGTTCTTC
TRBV5-6	TRBD1	-	14	TRBJ2-5	CASSSGQDLETQYF	TGTGCCAGCAGCTCAGGACAGGACCTAGAGACCCAGTACTTC
TRBV30	-	-	13	TRBJ2-1	CAQSGGYYNEQFF	TGTGCCCAAAGTGGGGGATACTACAATGAGCAGTTCTTC
TRBV10-2	-	once	13	TRBJ2-7	CASRTGTPDEQYF	TGCGCCAGCAGGACCGGGACTCCTGACGAGCAGTACTTC
TRBV4-3	-	hyperexpanded	14	TRBJ2-1	CASSHTALSNEQFF	TGCGCCAGCAGCCATACCGCCCTCAGCAATGAGCAGTTCTTC
TRBV6-5	-	-	14	TRBJ1-1	CASSPSQLNTEAFF	TGTGCCAGCAGTCCCAGCCAGCTAAACACTGAAGCTTTCTTT
TRBV30	-	few	14	TRBJ1-2	CAWSVPRPHGGYTF	TGTGCCTGGAGTGTTCCCAGGCCGCACGGTGGCTACACCTTC
TRBV29-1	TRBD1	few	13	TRBJ1-1	CSVGGGGTPGAFF	TGCAGCGTTGGGGGAGGGGGCACCCCTGGAGCTTTCTTT
TRBV7-8	-	-	15	TRBJ2-3	CASSPPGRGTDTQYF	TGTGCCAGCAGCCCCCCAGGGCGGGGCACAGATACGCAGTATTTT
TRBV2	TRBD1	-	14	TRBJ2-5	CASAATGWRETQYF	TGTGCCAGCGCCGCGACAGGGTGGAGAGAGACCCAGTACTTC
TRBV9	-	-	15	TRBJ2-1	CASSVSASSYNEQFF	TGTGCCAGCAGCGTAAGCGCCAGCTCCTACAATGAGCAGTTCTTC
TRBV2	-	-	13	TRBJ2-6	CASSDPRANVLTF	TGTGCCAGCAGTGACCCCAGGGCCAACGTCCTGACTTTC
TRBV25-1	TRBD1	-	13	TRBJ1-5	CASGDRENQPQHF	TGTGCCAGCGGGGACAGGGAGAATCAGCCCCAGCATTTT
TRBV7-3	-	-	15	TRBJ2-5	CASSLRGASEETQYF	TGTGCCAGCAGCTTAAGAGGAGCTTCCGAAGAGACCCAGTACTTC
TRBV5-4	-	-	14	TRBJ1-2	CASTAQGQIYGYTF	TGTGCCAGCACCGCCCAGGGGCAGATCTATGGCTACACCTTC
TRBV2	TRBD2	-	15	TRBJ2-1	CASSAGLAKSNEQFF	TGTGCCAGCAGCGCGGGACTAGCGAAGTCGAATGAGCAGTTCTTC
TRBV5-1	-	-	14	TRBJ2-5	CASSFPDSQETQYF	TGCGCCAGCAGCTTCCCAGACAGCCAAGAGACCCAGTACTTC
TRBV19	-	-	14	TRBJ1-1	CASSIGWEETEAFF	TGTGCCAGTAGTATTGGATGGGAGGAAACTGAAGCTTTCTTT
TRBV10-2	TRBD2	-	14	TRBJ2-7	CASSDLAGPYEQYF	TGCGCCAGCAGTGACCTAGCGGGGCCCTACGAGCAGTACTTC
TRBV7-2	-	-	13	TRBJ2-3	CASSLKPTDTQYF	TGTGCCAGCAGCTTAAAGCCGACAGATACGCAGTATTTT
TRBV6-5	-	-	13	TRBJ2-7	CASSETTGYEQYF	TGTGCCAGCAGCGAGACAACAGGGTACGAGCAGTACTTC
TRBV18	-	-	12	TRBJ2-7	CASSSRLGEQYF	TGTGCCAGCTCAAGTCGACTAGGGGAGCAGTACTTC
TRBV5-6	TRBD2	-	15	TRBJ2-1	CASSLAASGGLGQFF	TGTGCCAGCAGCTTGGCGGCTAGCGGGGGGCTTGGGCAGTTCTTC
TRBV6-5	-	-	14	TRBJ2-1	CASSYSGSHNEQFF	TGTGCCAGCAGTTATAGCGGTTCCCACAATGAGCAGTTCTTC
TRBV28	-	-	13	TRBJ2-5	CASSPDDQETQYF	TGTGCCAGCAGCCCGGACGACCAAGAGACCCAGTACTTC
TRBV10-3	-	once	15	TRBJ1-1	CAISDYLAGNTEAFF	TGTGCCATCAGTGACTATTTGGCTGGGAACACTGAAGCTTTCTTT
TRBV15	-	-	14	TRBJ2-1	CATSREVRGVEQFF	TGTGCCACCAGCAGAGAAGTCAGGGGTGTTGAGCAGTTCTTC
TRBV9	-	-	15	TRBJ2-2	CASSVAGINTGELFF	TGTGCCAGCAGCGTAGCAGGGATCAACACCGGGGAGCTGTTTTTT